One and the same sample provided the 19 T cell receptor beta chains below, sequenced in a study of blood T cell repertoires in COVID-19. The method was immunoSEQ multiplex PCR; TCRdb's version includes in-frame clones alone and lacks a portion of them. The sample has more than 200,000 clones; 83% are singletons. The sample taken for sequencing was peripheral blood. The origin of the receptors is a woman aged 50 to 60 with acute or convalescent COVID-19.

This clone is a singleton in its sample. The chain couples TRBV5-5 to TRBJ2-7; 11 bases agree with TRBD2. CDR3 size: 19 residues. The trim removed 0 bases at V and 5 bases at J, leaving 16 bases unmatched. CDR1 and CDR2 (germline): SGHKS, YYEKEE (reference sequence). The CDR3 nucleotides read TGTGCCAGCAGCTTGGAGGCACTAGCGGGAGTACCAGGCCCCAACGAGCAGTACTTC. The encoded protein is CASSLEALAGVPGPNEQYF. Using reference TRBV5-5 and TRBJ2-7 for the parts outside the CDR3, the full variable domain is DAGVTQSPTHLIKTRGQQVTLRCSPISGHKSVSWYQQVLGQGPQFIFQYYEKEERGRGNFPDRFSARQFPNYSSELNVNALLLGDSALYLCASSLEALAGVPGPNEQYFGPGTRLTVT.

The CDR3 nucleotides read TGTGCCAGCACGGGACTAGCGGGTCGAATTGAGCAGTTCTTC. It codes for CASTGLAGRIEQFF. The J gene is TRBJ2-1, the V gene TRBV19, with 12 bases identical to TRBD2. Germline V CDR1 and CDR2: LNHDA, SQIVND (reference sequence). This CDR3 comprises 14 residues. The ends lost 9 bases at V and 9 bases at J; junction bases unmatched: 9.

CDR3 region: CASSQSGLAGVGAGELFF. CDR3 nucleotides: TGCGCCAGCAGCCAATCGGGACTAGCGGGAGTCGGCGCCGGGGAGCTGTTTTTT. J is TRBJ2-2 and V is TRBV4-1; the match to TRBD2 covers 14 bases. Trimming cost V 2 bases and J 6 bases; bases outside gene matches: 8. This CDR3 comprises 18 residues. CDR1 MGHRA and CDR2 YSYEKL come from the germline V gene.

This chain uses TRBV12-3 or TRBV12-4 with TRBJ2-7; D is possibly TRBD1 (6 bases). V was trimmed by 2 bases and J by 4 bases, leaving 9 bases between them. The CDR3 runs to 13 residues. Here the CDR3 DNA reads TGTGCCAGCAGTTTAATTAGGGGGTACGAGCAGTACTTC. This sequence encodes CASSLIRGYEQYF.

For this clone: Mismatch with germline at one junction end may stem from a read error. This specimen includes other DNA sequences encoding the same CDR3. The chain links TRBV30 to TRBJ2-1, with 8 bases that match TRBD1. The CDR3 is 13 amino acids. Germline CDR1 is GTSNPN and CDR2 is SVGIG (reference sequence). CDR3 in DNA: TGCGCCTGGAGGTCCCCAGGGGGCTGGGAGCAGTTCTTC. Translation gives CAWRSPGGWEQFF.

This sequence joins TRBV9 and TRBJ2-3, with TRBD2 matching over 15 bases. CDR1 is SGDLS and CDR2 is YYNGEE in the germline V gene. V shed 3 bases and J 1 base; nucleotides not matched to a gene: 18. The CDR3 loop spans 22 amino acids. This CDR3 reads CASSAEAGGLAGGVKGTDTQYF. The CDR3 DNA is TGTGCCAGCAGCGCTGAAGCCGGGGGACTAGCGGGAGGTGTGAAGGGCACAGATACGCAGTATTTT.

The chain has TRBV18 and TRBJ1-4; D is possibly TRBD1 (6 bases). Germline V gives CDR1 KGHSH, CDR2 LQKENI. The CDR3 sequence is 15 residues long. Trimming took off 3 bases at V and 5 bases at J, with 13 bases between the two ends. CDR3 sequence (DNA): TGTGCCAGCTCACCGCCAGGACAGCAAAATGAAAAACTGTTTTTT. It codes for CASSPPGQQNEKLFF.

CDR3 nucleotide sequence: TGTGCCAGGCCTCCCCGGGACAGGTGTCCCCACTCTGGAAACACCATATATTTT. It encodes CARPPRDRCPHSGNTIYF. V gene TRBV19 combines with J gene TRBJ1-3; TRBD1 matches at 8 bases. Looked up from germline, CDR1 is LNHDA and CDR2 is SQIVND (reference sequence). The CDR3 has 18 amino acids. J was trimmed by 0 bases and V by 9 bases; bases with no gene match: 16.

The gene calls are TRBV5-1 and TRBJ2-7; 9 nucleotides match TRBD1. Trimming took 0 bases from V and 6 from J; bases not matched to a gene: 4. Germline V gene sequence: CDR1 SGHRS, CDR2 YFSETQ. This CDR3 is built from 14 residues. The CDR3 region is CASSLGTGVAEQYF. For the CDR3, the DNA is TGCGCCAGCAGCTTGGGGACAGGGGTTGCCGAGCAGTACTTC.

This clone was counted once. The chain uses TRBV7-3 and TRBJ2-2; 7 bases fit TRBD1. CDR1 SGHTA and CDR2 FQGTGA come from the germline V gene. The CDR3 runs 16 residues. With V trimmed by 5 bases and J by 4 bases, 10 bases remained unmatched. Here the CDR3 reads CASSRQGSLSTGELFF. In DNA form, the CDR3 reads TGTGCCAGCAGCAGACAGGGAAGTTTAAGCACCGGGGAGCTGTTTTTT.

The rearrangement links TRBV27 to TRBJ2-7; 7 nucleotides align to TRBD1. The V and J ends lost 0 bases and 5 bases, in that order; junction bases with no gene match: 1. The CDR3 consists of 13 residues. Germline V gene lookup returns CDR1 MNHEY and CDR2 SMNVEV (reference sequence). CDR3 sequence reads: CASSLSTGNEQYF. The CDR3 coding sequence is TGTGCCAGCAGTTTATCGACAGGGAACGAGCAGTACTTC.

J is TRBJ2-7 and V is TRBV29-1; no definite D call. This CDR3 comprises 13 residues. The V end was cut by 3 bases, the J end by 4 bases, with 13 bases between. Looked up from germline, CDR1 is SQVTM and CDR2 is ANQGSEA. CDR3 sequence: CSVDRRQGYEQYF. CDR3 bases: TGCAGCGTTGACAGGCGCCAAGGATACGAGCAGTACTTC.

V is TRBV5-6 and J is TRBJ1-5; perhaps TRBD1 as D (6 bases). Trimming removed 0 bases at V and 1 base at J, with 11 bases between. The length of the CDR3 is 16 residues. CDR1 and CDR2 (germline): SGHDT, YYEEEE. The CDR3 coding sequence is TGTGCCAGCAGCTTGGTGGGACAAAGGAGCAATCAGCCCCAGCATTTT. Translation: CASSLVGQRSNQPQHF.

The chain links TRBV29-1 to TRBJ1-1, with D perhaps matching TRBD1 (5 bases). This CDR3 has 13 residues. V dropped 3 bases and J dropped 0 bases, with 8 bases sitting between them. Germline-derived CDR1 and CDR2 are SQVTM and ANQGSEA. For the CDR3, the DNA is TGCAGCGTTGACTTGGGGCTGAACACTGAAGCTTTCTTT. It is translated as CSVDLGLNTEAFF.

This chain links TRBV19 with TRBJ1-2; no firm D call. CDR3 size: 12 residues. CDR1 and CDR2 from the germline V gene are LNHDA and SQIVND (reference sequence). The germline V and J ends were trimmed by 4 bases and 1 base, with 4 bases remaining between them. This chain's CDR3 is CASSSYNYGYTF. DNA for the CDR3: TGTGCCAGTAGTAGTTATAACTATGGCTACACCTTC.

The CDR3 is CARGVEAFF. For the CDR3, the DNA is TGTGCCCGCGGGGTTGAAGCTTTCTTT. The rearrangement uses TRBV12-1 and TRBJ1-1. TRBV12-1 is listed as a pseudogene. The CDR3 length is 9 residues.

J is TRBJ1-2 and V is TRBV3-1 (or the pseudogene TRBV3-2); a possible D gene is TRBD1 (5 bases). The V and J ends lost 0 bases and 5 bases respectively, with 16 bases between them. There are 16 residues in the CDR3. Germline CDR1 and CDR2: LGHDT and YNNKEL (reference sequence). CDR3 nucleotides: TGTGCCAGCAGCCAAGAAGGAGGGGTATCAAGGTATGGCTACACCTTC. This sequence encodes CASSQEGGVSRYGYTF.

This rearrangement joins TRBV19 to TRBJ1-2, with TRBD1 as a possible D gene (5 bases). The CDR3 is 13 amino acids. Germline V gene lookup returns CDR1 LNHDA and CDR2 SQIVND (reference sequence). V lost 4 bases, J lost 4 bases, and 10 bases lay in between. The CDR3 spells CASSTSGGYGYTF. In DNA form, the CDR3 reads TGTGCCAGTAGTACCTCCGGGGGCTATGGCTACACCTTC.

The chain recombines TRBV27 with TRBJ1-1, with D possibly being TRBD1 (6 bases). CDR1 is MNHEY and CDR2 is SMNVEV in the germline V gene (reference sequence). The CDR3 loop spans 15 amino acids. V was cut by 6 bases and J by 4 bases, with 18 bases left in between. DNA for the CDR3: TGTGCCAGCAGAAAAACAGGGCAAGGACGCACTGAAGCTTTCTTT. Translating it yields CASRKTGQGRTEAFF.